This TCR beta chain was sequenced in a study of CD8 T cells in Susac syndrome. Study in general: Intravenous immunoglobulin alone or corticosteroids were being given to patients with Susac syndrome at blood draw, unless they were therapy-naive.

Definite or probable Susac syndrome was diagnosed using recently defined diagnostic criteria. V was trimmed by 6 bases and J by 5 bases, leaving 10 bases between them. The germline CDR1 and CDR2 sequences are SNHLY and FYNNEI. The CDR3 totals 12 residues. Random hexamers served to reverse transcribe about 0.5 to 1 ug RNA. TCRdb passed the immunoSEQ multiplex PCR reads through MiXCR, listing each CDR3 protein once. The repertoire includes approximately 260,000 distinct CDR3 sequences, less than 96% of them detected once, and approximately 0.1% sits in the top ten. This TCR was sampled from a human donor with Susac syndrome. Specimen: CD4+ T cells from PBMCs. This chain joins TRBV2 and TRBJ2-5, with a weak D call TRBD2 (6 bases). DNA for the CDR3: TGTGCCAGCAGGGAGGGCGCGGAGACCCAGTACTTC. It specifies CASREGAETQYF.